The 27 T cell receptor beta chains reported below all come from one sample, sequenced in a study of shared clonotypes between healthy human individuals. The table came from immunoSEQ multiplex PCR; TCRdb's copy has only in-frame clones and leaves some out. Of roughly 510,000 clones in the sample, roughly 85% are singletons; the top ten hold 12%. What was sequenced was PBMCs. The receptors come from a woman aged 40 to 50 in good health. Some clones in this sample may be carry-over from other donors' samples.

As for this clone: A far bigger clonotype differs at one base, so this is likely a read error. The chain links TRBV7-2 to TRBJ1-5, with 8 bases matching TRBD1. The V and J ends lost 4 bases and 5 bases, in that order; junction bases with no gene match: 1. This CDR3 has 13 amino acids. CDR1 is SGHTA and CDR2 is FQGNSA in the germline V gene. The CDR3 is CASSSQGDQPQHF. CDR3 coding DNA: TGTGCCAGCAGCTCACAGGGGGATCAGCCCCAGCATTTT.

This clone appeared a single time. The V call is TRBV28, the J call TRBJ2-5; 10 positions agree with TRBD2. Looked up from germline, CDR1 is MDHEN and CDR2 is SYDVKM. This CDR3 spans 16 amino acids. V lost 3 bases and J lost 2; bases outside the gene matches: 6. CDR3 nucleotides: TGTGCCAGCAGTTTTCTTAGCGGGAGGAGACAAGAGACCCAGTACTTC. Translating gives CASSFLSGRRQETQYF.

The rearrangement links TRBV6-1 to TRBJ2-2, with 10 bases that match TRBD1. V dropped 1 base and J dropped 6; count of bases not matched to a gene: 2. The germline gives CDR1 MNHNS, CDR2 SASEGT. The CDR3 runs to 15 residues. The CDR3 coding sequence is TGTGCCAGCAGTGAAGGGGACAGGGGCCCCGGGGAGCTGTTTTTT. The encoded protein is CASSEGDRGPGELFF.

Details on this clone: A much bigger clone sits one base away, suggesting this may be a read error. CDR3 DNA: TGTGCCAGCAGTTTGCCAGGGACAGGGGAAGAGACCCAGTACTTC. It yields the protein CASSLPGTGEETQYF. The chain employs TRBV9 and TRBJ2-5; TRBD1 matches 10 bases. CDR1 and CDR2 (germline): SGDLS, YYNGEE. The V and J ends lost 5 bases and 3 bases, in that order; junction bases with no gene match: 7. The CDR3 runs to 15 residues.

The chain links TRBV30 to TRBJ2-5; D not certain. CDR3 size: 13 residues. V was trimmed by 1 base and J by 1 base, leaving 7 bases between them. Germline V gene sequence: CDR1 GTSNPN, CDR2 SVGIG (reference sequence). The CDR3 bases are TGTGCCTGGAGTGGTGCAGTCCAAGAGACCCAGTACTTC. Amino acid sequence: CAWSGAVQETQYF.

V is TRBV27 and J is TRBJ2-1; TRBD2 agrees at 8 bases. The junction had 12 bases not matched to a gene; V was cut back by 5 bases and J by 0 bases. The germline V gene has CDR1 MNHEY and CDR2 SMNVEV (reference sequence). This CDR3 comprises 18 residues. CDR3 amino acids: CASSNPISGRPSYNEQFF. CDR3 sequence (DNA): TGTGCCAGCAGTAACCCTATAAGCGGGAGACCCTCCTACAATGAGCAGTTCTTC.

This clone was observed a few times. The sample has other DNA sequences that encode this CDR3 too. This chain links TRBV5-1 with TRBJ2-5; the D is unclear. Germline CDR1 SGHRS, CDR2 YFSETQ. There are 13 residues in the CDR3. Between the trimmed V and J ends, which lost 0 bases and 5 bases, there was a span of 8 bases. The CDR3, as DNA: TGCGCCAGCAGCTTGGGGGTCCGGGAGACCCAGTACTTC. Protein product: CASSLGVRETQYF.

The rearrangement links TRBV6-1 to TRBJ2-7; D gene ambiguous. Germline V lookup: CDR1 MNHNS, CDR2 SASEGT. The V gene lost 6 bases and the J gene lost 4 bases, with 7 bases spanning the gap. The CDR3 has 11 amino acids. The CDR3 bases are TGTGCCAGCAGGGTGAGTTACGAGCAGTACTTC. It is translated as CASRVSYEQYF.

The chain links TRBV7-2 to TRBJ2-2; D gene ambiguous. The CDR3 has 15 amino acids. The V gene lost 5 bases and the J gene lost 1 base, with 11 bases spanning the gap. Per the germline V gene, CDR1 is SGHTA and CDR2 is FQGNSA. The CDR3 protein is CASSPRTVNTGELFF. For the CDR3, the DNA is TGTGCCAGCAGCCCTCGGACCGTGAACACCGGGGAGCTGTTTTTT.

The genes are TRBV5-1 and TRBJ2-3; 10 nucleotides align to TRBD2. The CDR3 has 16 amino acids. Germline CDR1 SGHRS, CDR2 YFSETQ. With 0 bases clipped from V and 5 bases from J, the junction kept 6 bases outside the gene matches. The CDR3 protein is CASSLEVGTSVDTQYF. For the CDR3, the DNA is TGCGCCAGCAGCTTGGAGGTTGGGACTAGCGTAGATACGCAGTATTTT.

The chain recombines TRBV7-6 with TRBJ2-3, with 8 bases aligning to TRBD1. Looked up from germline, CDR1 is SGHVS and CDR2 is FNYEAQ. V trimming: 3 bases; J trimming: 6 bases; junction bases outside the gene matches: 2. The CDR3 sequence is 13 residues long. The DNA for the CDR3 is TGTGCCAGCAGCTTGACAGGGGCGGATACGCAGTATTTT. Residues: CASSLTGADTQYF.

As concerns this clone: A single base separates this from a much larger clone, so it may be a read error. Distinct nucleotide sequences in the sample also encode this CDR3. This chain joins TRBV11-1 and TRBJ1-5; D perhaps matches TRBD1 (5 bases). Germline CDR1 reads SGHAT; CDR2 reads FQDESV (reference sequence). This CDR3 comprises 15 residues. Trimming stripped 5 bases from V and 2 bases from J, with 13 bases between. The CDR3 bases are TGTGCCAGCAGCCTGGGGCAGGGCGGCAATCAGCCCCAGCATTTT. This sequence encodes CASSLGQGGNQPQHF.

The CDR3 DNA sequence: TGTGCCTGGCATGGCTCCTACGAGCAGTACTTC. Protein: CAWHGSYEQYF. The chain uses TRBV30 and TRBJ2-7; no clear D. V lost 5 bases and J lost 0, with 5 bases in between. Looked up from germline, CDR1 is GTSNPN and CDR2 is SVGIG (reference sequence). CDR3 length equals 11 residues.

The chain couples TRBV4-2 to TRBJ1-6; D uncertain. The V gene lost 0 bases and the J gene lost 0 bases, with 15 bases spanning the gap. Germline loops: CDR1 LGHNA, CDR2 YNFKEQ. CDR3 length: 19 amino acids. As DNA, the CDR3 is TGTGCCAGCAGCCAAGAAATGCTTAACACCCTCTCCTATAATTCACCCCTCCACTTT. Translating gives CASSQEMLNTLSYNSPLHF.

CDR3: CASRQGQVDTEAFF. The CDR3 DNA sequence: TGTGCCAGCAGGCAGGGACAGGTGGACACTGAAGCTTTCTTT. This chain connects TRBV6-6 to TRBJ1-1; TRBD1 agrees at 8 bases. J gave up 3 bases and V 6 bases, and 6 bases lay outside the gene matches. The CDR3 totals 14 residues. CDR1 MNHNY and CDR2 SVGAGI come from the germline V gene (reference sequence).

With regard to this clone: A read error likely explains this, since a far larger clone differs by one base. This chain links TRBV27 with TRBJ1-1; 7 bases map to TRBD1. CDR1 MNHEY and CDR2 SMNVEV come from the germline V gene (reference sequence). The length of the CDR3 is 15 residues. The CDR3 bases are TGTGCCAGCGGTTTAACCGGGACAGCATACACTGAAGCTTTCTTT. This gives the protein CASGLTGTAYTEAFF.

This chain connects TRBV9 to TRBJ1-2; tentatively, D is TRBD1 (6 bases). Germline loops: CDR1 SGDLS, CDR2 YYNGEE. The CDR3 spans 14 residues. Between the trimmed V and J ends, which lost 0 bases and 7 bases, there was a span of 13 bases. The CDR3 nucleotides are TGTGCCAGCAGCGTAGATCCAGGGGTTGGTGGCTACACCTTC. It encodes CASSVDPGVGGYTF.

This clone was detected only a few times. For the CDR3, the DNA is TGCGCCAGCAGCCCCGGCATGACAGGAACTTTCTACGAGCAGTACTTC. Amino acid sequence: CASSPGMTGTFYEQYF. The J gene is TRBJ2-7, the V gene TRBV5-1; the D gene is possibly TRBD1 (6 bases). This CDR3 spans 16 amino acids. With 4 bases removed from V and 3 bases from J, the gap between germline ends came to 20 bases. Per germline, CDR1 SGHRS and CDR2 YFSETQ.

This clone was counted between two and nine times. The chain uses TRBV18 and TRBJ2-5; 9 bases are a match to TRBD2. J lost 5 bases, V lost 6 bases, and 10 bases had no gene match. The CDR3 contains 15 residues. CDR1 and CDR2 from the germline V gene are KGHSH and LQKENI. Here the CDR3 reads CASSPRASGMETQYF. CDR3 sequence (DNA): TGTGCCAGCTCCCCTCGGGCTAGCGGGATGGAGACCCAGTACTTC.

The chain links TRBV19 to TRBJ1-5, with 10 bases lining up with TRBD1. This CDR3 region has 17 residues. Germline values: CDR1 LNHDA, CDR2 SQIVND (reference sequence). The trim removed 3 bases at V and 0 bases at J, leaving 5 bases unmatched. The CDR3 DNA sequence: TGTGCCAGTAGTATGGGGACAGGGGCCGTTAGCAATCAGCCCCAGCATTTT. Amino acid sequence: CASSMGTGAVSNQPQHF.

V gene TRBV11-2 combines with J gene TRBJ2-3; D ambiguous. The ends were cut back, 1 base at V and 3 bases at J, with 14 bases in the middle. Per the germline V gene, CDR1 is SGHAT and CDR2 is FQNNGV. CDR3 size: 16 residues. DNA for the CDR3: TGTGCCAGCAGCTTAGGAGGTGGGATGGGGACAGATACGCAGTATTTT. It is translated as CASSLGGGMGTDTQYF. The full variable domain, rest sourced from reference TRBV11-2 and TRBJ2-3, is EAGVAQSPRYKIIEKRQSVAFWCNPISGHATLYWYQQILGQGPKLLIQFQNNGVVDDSQLPKDRFSAERLKGVDSTLKIQPAKLEDSAVYLCASSLGGGMGTDTQYFGPGTRLTVL.

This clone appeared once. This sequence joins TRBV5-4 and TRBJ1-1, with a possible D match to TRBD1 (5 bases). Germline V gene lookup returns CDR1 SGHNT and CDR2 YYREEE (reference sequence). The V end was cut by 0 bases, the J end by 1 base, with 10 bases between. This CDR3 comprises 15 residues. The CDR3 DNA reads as TGTGCCAGCAGCTTGGGGACACCGACGAACACTGAAGCTTTCTTT. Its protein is CASSLGTPTNTEAFF.

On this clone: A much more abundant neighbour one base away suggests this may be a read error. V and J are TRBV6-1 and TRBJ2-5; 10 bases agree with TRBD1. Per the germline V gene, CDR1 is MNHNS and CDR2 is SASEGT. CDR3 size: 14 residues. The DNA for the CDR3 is TGTGCCAGCAGTTGGGACAGGGGACAAGAGATCCAGTACTTC. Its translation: CASSWDRGQEIQYF.

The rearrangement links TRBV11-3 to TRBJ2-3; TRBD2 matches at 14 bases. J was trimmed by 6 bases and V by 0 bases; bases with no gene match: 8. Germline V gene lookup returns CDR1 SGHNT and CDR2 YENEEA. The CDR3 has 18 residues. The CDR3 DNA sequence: TGTGCCAGCAGCTTAGATGGGGGACTAGCGGGAGAAGCGGATACGCAGTATTTT. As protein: CASSLDGGLAGEADTQYF. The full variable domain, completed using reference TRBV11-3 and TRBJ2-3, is EAGVVQSPRYKIIEKKQPVAFWCNPISGHNTLYWYLQNLGQGPELLIRYENEEAVDDSQLPKDRFSAERLKGVDSTLKIQPAELGDSAVYLCASSLDGGLAGEADTQYFGPGTRLTVL.

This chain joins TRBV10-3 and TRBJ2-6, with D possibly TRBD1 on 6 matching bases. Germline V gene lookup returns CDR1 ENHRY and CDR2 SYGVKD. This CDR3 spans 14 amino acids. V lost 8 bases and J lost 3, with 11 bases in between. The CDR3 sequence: CAIGSGDGANVLTF. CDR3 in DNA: TGTGCCATCGGGTCAGGGGATGGGGCCAACGTCCTGACTTTC.

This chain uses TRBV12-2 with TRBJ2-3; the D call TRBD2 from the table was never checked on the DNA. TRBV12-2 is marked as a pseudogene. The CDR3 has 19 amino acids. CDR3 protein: CASRLAGTSGSSLTDTQYF. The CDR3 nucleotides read TGTGCAAGTCGCTTAGCGGGGACTAGCGGGAGCTCGCTCACAGATACGCAGTATTTT.

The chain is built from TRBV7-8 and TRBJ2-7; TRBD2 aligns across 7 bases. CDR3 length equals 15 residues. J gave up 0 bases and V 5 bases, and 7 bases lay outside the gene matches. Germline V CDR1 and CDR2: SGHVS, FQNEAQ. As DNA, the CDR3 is TGTGCCAGCAGCCAGGAGAGCGGGGCCTCCTACGAGCAGTACTTC. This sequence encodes CASSQESGASYEQYF.